This section outlines one T cell receptor (beta chain) sequence together with its context. These data are taken from a study of control samples from healthy donors and cancer patients. Sequencing used immunoSEQ multiplex PCR; TCRdb keeps in-frame clones, though not all of them. The data show 90,000 to 95,000 clones, around 85% seen once. Trimming stripped 1 base from V and 15 bases from J, with 14 bases between. The germline CDR1 and CDR2 sequences are SGHNT and YYREEE (reference sequence). The CDR3 extends over 12 amino acids. The chain recombines TRBV5-4 with TRBJ2-1; D uncertain. This sequence was found in a man between 25 and 39 years old in good health. Sequenced input: blood. Here the CDR3 DNA reads TGTGCCAGCAGCTTGATTGGAGCAAAGGTGTTCTTC. This gives the protein CASSLIGAKVFF. The full variable domain, with the rest looked up from reference TRBV5-4 and TRBJ2-1, is ETGVTQSPTHLIKTRGQQVTLRCSSQSGHNTVSWYQQALGQGPQFIFQYYREEENGRGNFPPRFSGLQFPNYSSELNVNALELDDSALYLCASSLIGAKVFFGPGTRLTVL.